Each of the 26 T cell receptor beta chains below was sequenced from the same sample in a study of T cell clonality in common variable immunodeficiency. Measured with immunoSEQ multiplex PCR; TCRdb has only the in-frame clones, and not every one. The sample presents about 41,000 clones, none singletons. Sequencing input: peripheral blood mononuclear cells. All receptors derive from a person aged 18 to 75 in good health.

This clone was counted ten times or more. The CDR3 end lies 3 residues beyond the end of the read and is filled in from the germline J gene. The chain combines TRBV5-1 with TRBJ2-1; 9 nucleotides align to TRBD2. Trimming removed 0 bases from V and 8 bases from J; junction bases left unmatched: 12. Germline V gives CDR1 SGHRS, CDR2 YFSETQ. The CDR3 covers 17 residues. The part of the CDR3 DNA that was read is TGCGCCAGCAGCTTGGGGGGTGCTAGCGGGATATCAGATGAG. Its translation is CASSLGGASGISDE. The full CDR3 reads CASSLGGASGISDEQFF. Based on the CDR3 plus reference TRBV5-1 and TRBJ2-1, the full variable domain is KAGVTQTPRYLIKTRGQQVTLSCSPISGHRSVSWYQQTPGQGLQFLFEYFSETQRNKGNFPGRFSGRQFSNSRSEMNVSTLELGDSALYLCASSLGGASGISDEQFFGPGTRLTVL.

This clone was seen ten or more times. The CDR3: CSGDSGRAGRTGELFF. The part of the CDR3 DNA that was read is TGCAGTGGAGATAGCGGGAGGGCAGGAAGGACCGGGGAG. The rearrangement joins TRBV20-1 to TRBJ2-2; 11 bases fit TRBD2. With the read ending 3 residues before the CDR3 end, the germline J gene is used to fill in that end. Germline trimming cut 7 bases from V and 5 bases from J; bases unmatched to any gene: 12. The CDR3 length is 16 residues. The germline CDR1 and CDR2 sequences are DFQATT and SNEGSKA (reference sequence).

This clone was counted many times. Read sequence stops 3 residues before the CDR3 end, and the germline J gene provides the missing end. J is TRBJ1-1 and V is TRBV5-6; D unclear. The germline V and J ends were trimmed by 0 bases and 5 bases, with 8 bases remaining between them. The CDR3 is 13 amino acids. Germline V gene sequence: CDR1 SGHDT, CDR2 YYEEEE. CDR3 DNA, as far as it was read: TGTGCCAGCAGCTTGGGGACTGGTACTGAA. As protein: CASSLGTGTE. The entire CDR3 protein is CASSLGTGTEAFF.

This clone was seen at least ten times. The read terminates 3 residues before the CDR3 end, so the remaining end is supplied by the germline J gene. The V call is TRBV18, the J call TRBJ2-3, with D perhaps matching TRBD2 (5 bases). The CDR3 runs 12 residues. CDR1 and CDR2 (germline): KGHSH, LQKENI. The V gene lost 4 bases and the J gene lost 6 bases, with 8 bases spanning the gap. The CDR3: CASSRGLDTQYF. The part of the CDR3 DNA that was read is TGTGCCAGCTCACGAGGGTTGGATACG.

The sample holds many counts of this clone. The read ends 3 residues before the CDR3 terminus; that terminus is restored from the germline J gene. The rearrangement uses TRBV19 and TRBJ1-2; TRBD1 agrees at 7 bases. This CDR3 has 13 amino acids. The ends lost 7 bases at V and 6 bases at J; junction bases unmatched: 8. Germline V gives CDR1 LNHDA, CDR2 SQIVND (reference sequence). The CDR3 sequence is CASKENRGNGYTF. CDR3 bases read: TGTGCCAGTAAAGAAAACAGGGGCAATGGC.

As for this clone: Read data end 3 residues before the CDR3 end; the end is taken from the germline J gene. The chain carries TRBV5-1 and TRBJ2-1, with D possibly TRBD2 on 5 matching bases. CDR1 and CDR2 (germline): SGHRS, YFSETQ. CDR3 size: 15 residues. V shed 2 bases and J shed 0 bases, with 9 bases lying between them. CDR3 sequence reads: CASSFQRSSYNEQFF. The part of the CDR3 DNA that was read is TGCGCCAGCAGCTTCCAGCGGAGCTCCTACAATGAG.

This clone was recorded at least ten times. The read ends 3 residues early relative to the CDR3; the germline J gene fills the gap. The chain links TRBV2 to TRBJ2-3; TRBD2 matches 9 bases. Germline V CDR1 and CDR2: SNHLY, FYNNEI. The CDR3 is 16 residues long. This CDR3 is CASSEALAGPHGTQYF. The DNA read from the CDR3 is TGTGCCAGCAGTGAAGCCCTAGCGGGACCCCACGGAACG.

This clone occurred many times. The CDR3 extends 3 residues past the end of the read, so its final part is completed from the germline J gene. This chain links TRBV20-1 with TRBJ1-1; possibly TRBD1 for D (5 bases). CDR1 and CDR2 from the germline V gene are DFQATT and SNEGSKA (reference sequence). This CDR3 has 12 residues. Trimming took off 5 bases at V and 5 bases at J, with 12 bases between the two ends. The CDR3 loop reads CSARRGKTEAFF. The part of the CDR3 DNA that was read is TGCAGTGCTCGACGGGGGAAAACTGAA.

This clone came up many times. The sequenced fragment ends 3 residues before the CDR3 boundary, so the rest is inferred from the germline J gene. V and J are TRBV20-1 and TRBJ2-3; the D is unclear. Germline V gene lookup returns CDR1 DFQATT and CDR2 SNEGSKA (reference sequence). V was cut by 0 bases and J by 0 bases, with 16 bases left in between. The CDR3 has 17 amino acids. Here the CDR3 reads CSARDLRLELSTDTQYF. The sequenced part of the CDR3 DNA is TGCAGTGCTAGAGATTTGCGACTGGAACTTAGCACAGATACG.

At least ten counts were recorded for this clone. Read sequence stops 3 residues before the CDR3 end, and the germline J gene provides the missing end. V gene TRBV6-1 combines with J gene TRBJ2-7; D is undetermined. This CDR3 is 13 amino acids long. V was trimmed by 2 bases and J by 6 bases, leaving 11 bases between them. In germline, CDR1 is MNHNS, CDR2 SASEGT. The chain's CDR3 is CASSEIPGTEQYF. The sequenced part of the CDR3 DNA is TGTGCCAGCAGTGAAATCCCAGGAACCGAG.

This clone has a count of ten or more. With the read ending 3 residues before the CDR3 end, the germline J gene is used to fill in that end. This chain uses TRBV20-1 with TRBJ2-2; 10 bases align to TRBD1. CDR1 DFQATT and CDR2 SNEGSKA come from the germline V gene (reference sequence). The trim removed 3 bases at V and 7 bases at J, leaving 8 bases unmatched. CDR3 length: 15 amino acids. The CDR3 sequence: CSARGRDRGGGELFF. The part of the CDR3 DNA that was read is TGCAGTGCTAGGGGAAGGGACAGGGGTGGCGGGGAG.

At least ten counts were recorded for this clone. The read is 3 residues too short to cover the CDR3 end, so that end is filled in from the germline J gene. The chain is built from TRBV2 and TRBJ1-2; perhaps TRBD1 as D (6 bases). Trimming pared 7 bases from V and 3 bases from J, leaving 18 bases between. Germline assignment: CDR1 SNHLY and CDR2 FYNNEI. The CDR3 has 15 residues. This CDR3 is CASKGWGHNHYGYTF. The covered CDR3 bases are TGTGCCAGCAAGGGATGGGGGCACAATCACTATGGC.

This clone occurred many times. With the read ending 3 residues before the CDR3 end, the germline J gene is used to fill in that end. This chain uses TRBV2 with TRBJ2-1; D unclear. The germline V gene encodes CDR1 SNHLY and CDR2 FYNNEI. The CDR3 is made up of 14 amino acids. Trimming removed 3 bases from V and 1 base from J, with 7 bases in between. CDR3 DNA, as far as it was read: TGTGCCAGCAGTGACCTAGTATCCTACAATGAG. It translates to CASSDLVSYNE. The full-length CDR3 reads as CASSDLVSYNEQFF.

About this clone: The sequence runs out 3 residues before the end of the CDR3; the remainder is reconstructed from the germline J gene. The chain joins TRBV2 to TRBJ1-1; possible D gene TRBD1, 5 bases. Germline V gene data show CDR1 as SNHLY and CDR2 as FYNNEI. The CDR3 has 17 amino acids. Deletions cut 1 base from V and 0 bases from J, with 15 bases between. CDR3 protein: CASSEESRVGMNTEAFF. CDR3 bases read: TGTGCCAGCAGTGAAGAGTCCAGGGTCGGTATGAACACTGAA.

There are many counts of this clone. The read terminates 3 residues before the CDR3 end, so the remaining end is supplied by the germline J gene. The rearrangement links TRBV6-2 or TRBV6-3 to TRBJ2-7, with D perhaps TRBD2 (6 bases). V gave up 0 bases and J gave up 3 bases, with 15 bases separating them. Germline V lookup: CDR1 MNHEY, CDR2 SVGEGT. There are 16 residues in the CDR3. Incomplete CDR3 DNA: TGTGCCAGCAGTTACTCCCCTGGGACTTCTTACTACGAG. It is translated as CASSYSPGTSYYE. The full CDR3 sequence reads CASSYSPGTSYYEQYF.

This clone appeared a few times. The read ends 3 residues before the CDR3 terminus; that terminus is restored from the germline J gene. The gene calls are TRBV2 and TRBJ2-3; 10 bases match TRBD2. The J segment lost 1 base and the V segment lost 4 bases, leaving 5 bases of the junction unmatched. Germline values: CDR1 SNHLY, CDR2 FYNNEI. CDR3 length equals 16 residues. CDR3 DNA (partial): TGTGCCAGCAGTGGGAGAGCGGGAGGGGGCACAGATACG. Translation: CASSGRAGGGTDT. The complete CDR3 protein is CASSGRAGGGTDTQYF.

The sequenced CDR3 bases are TGTGCCAGTAGTACCGTTGCTAGCGGATACAATGAC. Translated: CASSTVASGYND. The CDR3 in full is CASSTVASGYNDYTF. The chain combines TRBV19 with TRBJ1-2, with unresolved D. Coverage ceases 3 residues before the CDR3 finishes, and the germline J gene fills in the end. The CDR3 totals 15 residues. Germline CDR1 and CDR2: LNHDA and SQIVND (reference sequence).

This clone was counted ten times or more. The read is 3 residues too short to cover the CDR3 end, so that end is filled in from the germline J gene. V gene TRBV7-2 combines with J gene TRBJ2-2; TRBD2 aligns across 9 bases. Per germline, CDR1 SGHTA and CDR2 FQGNSA. The length of the CDR3 is 15 residues. V lost 4 bases and J lost 5; bases outside the gene matches: 5. CDR3 bases read: TGTGCCAGCAGCTCTAGCGGGATGGGAACCGGGGAG. Translated: CASSSSGMGTGE. From start to end, the CDR3 is CASSSSGMGTGELFF. Full variable domain (remainder filled in from reference TRBV7-2 and TRBJ2-2): GAGVSQSPSNKVTEKGKDVELRCDPISGHTALYWYRQSLGQGLEFLIYFQGNSAPDKSGLPSDRFSAERTGGSVSTLTIQRTQQEDSAVYLCASSSSGMGTGELFFGEGSRLTVL.

Ten or more counts support this clone. The read falls 3 residues short of the CDR3 end, and the missing part is taken from the germline J gene. The genes are TRBV28 and TRBJ2-7; 8 nucleotides agree with TRBD1. The CDR3 spans 15 residues. Germline values: CDR1 MDHEN, CDR2 SYDVKM. The V and J ends lost 5 bases and 3 bases, in that order; junction bases with no gene match: 9. CDR3 DNA, as far as it was read: TGTGCCAGCAGTGTCCACCAGGGGGCGGTCTACGAG. Its protein product is CASSVHQGAVYE. The entire CDR3 sequence reads CASSVHQGAVYEQYF.

This clone was seen many times. The CDR3 is cut off 3 residues early in the read; its end comes from the germline J gene. V gene TRBV19 combines with J gene TRBJ2-3; maybe TRBD2 (5 bases). V dropped 7 bases and J dropped 4 bases, with 18 bases sitting between them. The CDR3 sequence is 15 residues long. Per the germline V gene, CDR1 is LNHDA and CDR2 is SQIVND (reference sequence). The DNA read from the CDR3 is TGTGCCAGTAACCGCGGATCGGAGGCCCCAGATACG. Translated: CASNRGSEAPDT. The complete CDR3 protein is CASNRGSEAPDTQYF.

This clone was observed at least ten times. The DNA ends 3 residues before the CDR3 does, and the rest of the CDR3 is filled in from the germline J gene. This chain joins TRBV5-6 and TRBJ1-2; the D gene is possibly TRBD1 (6 bases). CDR3 length: 15 residues. Germline V lookup: CDR1 SGHDT, CDR2 YYEEEE. With 0 bases removed from V and 2 bases from J, the gap between germline ends came to 11 bases. The DNA read from the CDR3 is TGTGCCAGCAGCTTGGTGGACAGTGCAAACTATGGC. Translating it yields CASSLVDSANYG. The CDR3 in its entirety is CASSLVDSANYGYTF.

This clone was recorded many times. The read ends 3 residues early relative to the CDR3; the germline J gene fills the gap. The chain couples TRBV28 to TRBJ2-3; possibly TRBD1 for D (6 bases). The CDR3 has 15 residues. Trimming shortened V by 6 bases and J by 2 bases, and 15 bases separated the two germline ends. CDR1 MDHEN and CDR2 SYDVKM come from the germline V gene. The CDR3 protein is CASRGLQGPTDTQYF. CDR3 DNA, as far as it was read: TGTGCCAGCAGGGGCTTACAGGGCCCCACAGATACG.

This clone has a count of ten or more. The read stops 3 residues short of the end of the CDR3; the missing end is completed from the germline J gene. The chain links TRBV5-1 to TRBJ2-2; no clear D gene. With 7 bases removed from V and 2 bases from J, the gap between germline ends came to 18 bases. In germline, CDR1 is SGHRS, CDR2 YFSETQ. The CDR3 loop spans 16 amino acids. CDR3 DNA (partial): TGCGCCAGCGTGCCCTACCCGAGAGAAAACACCGGGGAG. Amino acid sequence: CASVPYPRENTGE. The full CDR3 is CASVPYPRENTGELFF. The complete variable domain, with remaining parts taken from reference TRBV5-1 and TRBJ2-2, reads KAGVTQTPRYLIKTRGQQVTLSCSPISGHRSVSWYQQTPGQGLQFLFEYFSETQRNKGNFPGRFSGRQFSNSRSEMNVSTLELGDSALYLCASVPYPRENTGELFFGEGSRLTVL.

Many counts were recorded for this clone. The read terminates 3 residues before the CDR3 end, so the remaining end is supplied by the germline J gene. V and J are TRBV20-1 and TRBJ2-5; D call uncertain. The CDR3 totals 15 residues. V was trimmed by 1 base and J by 1 base, leaving 13 bases between them. Per the germline V gene, CDR1 is DFQATT and CDR2 is SNEGSKA (reference sequence). CDR3 bases read: TGCAGTGCTAGAGCGAGCGCCCCATTCCAAGAGACC. It encodes CSARASAPFQET. The whole CDR3 sequence reads CSARASAPFQETQYF.

This clone was seen ten or more times. The covered CDR3 bases are TGTGCCAGCTCACCTATAGCCGGGACAGAACCCTACGAG. It encodes CASSPIAGTEPYE. The entire CDR3 reads CASSPIAGTEPYEQYF. V usage is TRBV18 and J usage is TRBJ2-7; 7 bases agree with TRBD1. From the germline J gene comes the end of the CDR3, since the read stops 3 residues before it. Germline V lookup: CDR1 KGHSH, CDR2 LQKENI. CDR3 length equals 16 residues. With 3 bases clipped from V and 2 bases from J, the junction kept 10 bases outside the gene matches.

This clone was detected many times. From the germline J gene comes the end of the CDR3, since the read stops 3 residues before it. The V gene is TRBV5-4, the J gene TRBJ2-5; 11 bases are a match to TRBD2. Germline V gives CDR1 SGHNT, CDR2 YYREEE (reference sequence). This CDR3 is built from 16 residues. V lost 4 bases to trimming and J lost 1 base; unmatched junction nucleotides: 6. The CDR3 DNA, read in part, is TGTGCCAGCAGCGGGGGCGGACTAGCGGGCCAAGAGACC. This translates into CASSGGGLAGQET. The complete CDR3 reads CASSGGGLAGQETQYF.